The entry that follows covers one T cell receptor (beta chain) sequence. As yet, its antigen is unknown. Both iRepertoire HTBI primers and Arm-PCR of CDR3 regions were used to build the TCR beta libraries. TCRdb analysed the multiplex PCR reads with MiXCR anew, one entry per CDR3 protein. The profile shows about 470,000 distinct CDR3 sequences, under 25% of them singletons. The data belong to a study of regulatory T cells in long-lasting Graves disease. In the study overall: More than 5 years of antithyroid drugs with positive TSH receptor antibodies defined persistent Graves' disease. Study-wide points: Persistent patients shared 2,700 or so public clonotypes among themselves. Newly diagnosed patients shared fewer, at about 890.

Time point meaning: persistent/refractory GD, antithyroid drugs over 5 years with positive TRAb. After RNA was extracted from PBMCs, the TCR library was made from it. The diagnosis of Graves' disease used American Thyroid Association guidelines. An endocrinology department in Xi'an, China, recruited the patients. Trimming pared 4 bases from V and 8 bases from J, leaving 11 bases between. There are 11 residues in the CDR3. CDR1 and CDR2 from the germline V gene are SQVTM and ANQGSEA. The material was peripheral blood mononuclear cells (PBMCs), obtained when the disease was refractory, from a patient treated with antithyroid drugs. The chain is built from TRBV29-1 and TRBJ1-2; D gene unclear. The TCR was taken from a female donor with Graves disease. The CDR3 here is CSVGQPRGYTF. CDR3 bases: TGCAGCGTTGGTCAGCCGAGGGGCTACACCTTC.